The text below deals with one T cell receptor (beta chain). The sample comes from a study of blood T cell repertoires in COVID-19. The ends were cut back, 5 bases at V and 5 bases at J, with 15 bases in the middle. The CDR3 extends over 13 amino acids. Germline CDR1 and CDR2: GTSNPN and SVGIG (reference sequence). Cohorts were assigned according to the clinical history that participants reported. TCRdb's copy holds only in-frame clones and misses some; the assay was immunoSEQ multiplex PCR. The data show roughly 360,000 clones, with roughly 88% seen just once and over 0.9% held by the top ten. This receptor was identified in a woman aged 30 to 39 with acute COVID-19. The specimen was PBMCs or T cells enriched from blood (not recorded which). The V call is TRBV30, the J call TRBJ1-1, with D possibly matching TRBD1 (5 bases). The DNA of the CDR3 is TGTGCCTGGGAGCAGGGCGTGGGGACTGAAGCTTTCTTT. Protein sequence: CAWEQGVGTEAFF.